Presented here are 29 T cell receptor beta chains from one specimen sequenced in a study of T cells in localized non-small cell lung cancer. Profiling relied on immunoSEQ multiplex PCR, and the TCRdb table lists in-frame clones only, not all of them. Of 86,000 or so clones listed, approximately 84% are singletons. The sequences come from peripheral blood, collected before any cancer treatment. The receptors stem from a man aged 40 to 75 with stage I lung adenocarcinoma.

In its sample, this clone was seen many times. The rearrangement links TRBV20-1 to TRBJ1-3; D is undetermined. The CDR3 sequence is 11 residues long. CDR1 and CDR2 (germline): DFQATT, SNEGSKA (reference sequence). V lost 3 bases, J lost 4 bases, and 4 bases lay in between. The CDR3 region is CSASAGNTIYF. For the CDR3, the DNA is TGCAGTGCTAGTGCCGGAAACACCATATATTTT.

V is TRBV27 and J is TRBJ2-7; 10 bases are shared with TRBD2. This CDR3 region has 16 residues. Looked up from germline, CDR1 is MNHEY and CDR2 is SMNVEV (reference sequence). V lost 5 bases and J lost 3; bases outside the gene matches: 10. The CDR3 sequence is CASSNRGLARDYEQYF. The CDR3 bases are TGTGCCAGCAGTAACCGGGGACTAGCGAGAGACTACGAGCAGTACTTC.

The chain recombines TRBV11-1 with TRBJ2-5; possible D gene TRBD2, 5 bases. CDR3 length: 13 residues. V was pared by 2 bases and J by 5 bases, with 9 bases between. CDR1 and CDR2 from the germline V gene are SGHAT and FQDESV (reference sequence). The DNA of the CDR3 is TGTGCCAGCAGCTTACTTAGAGGGGAGACCCAGTACTTC. It encodes CASSLLRGETQYF. Using reference TRBV11-1 and TRBJ2-5 for the parts outside the CDR3, the full variable domain is EAEVAQSPRYKITEKSQAVAFWCDPISGHATLYWYRQILGQGPELLVQFQDESVVDDSQLPKDRFSAERLKGVDSTLKIQPAELGDSAMYLCASSLLRGETQYFGPGTRLLVL.

By frequency in the sample, this clone is medium-sized. The rearrangement joins TRBV27 to TRBJ2-2; the match to TRBD1 covers 10 bases. In germline, CDR1 is MNHEY, CDR2 SMNVEV (reference sequence). The CDR3 has 19 amino acids. The trim removed 2 bases at V and 1 base at J, leaving 10 bases unmatched. CDR3 sequence: CASSLDGTGALLNTGELFF. As DNA, the CDR3 is TGTGCCAGCAGTTTAGACGGGACAGGGGCCCTTTTGAACACCGGGGAGCTGTTTTTT.

The chain combines TRBV6-5 with TRBJ2-3, with a possible D match to TRBD2 (7 bases). V was shortened by 6 bases and J by 4 bases, with 11 bases between the two germline ends. CDR3 length: 13 residues. CDR1 and CDR2 (germline): MNHEY, SVGAGI. CDR3 region: CASSRGAADTQYF. CDR3 DNA: TGTGCCAGCAGCCGGGGGGCCGCAGATACGCAGTATTTT.

The chain employs TRBV18 and TRBJ2-2, with 7 bases matching TRBD1. Trimming at V came to 3 bases and at J to 6 bases, leaving 7 bases not matched to a gene. Germline CDR1 reads KGHSH; CDR2 reads LQKENI. The CDR3 is 15 amino acids. In DNA form, the CDR3 reads TGTGCCAGCTCACCGGTCGGAGACAGGGCCGGGGAGCTGTTTTTT. Encoded protein: CASSPVGDRAGELFF.

This clone appeared a single time. The V gene is TRBV5-6, the J gene TRBJ1-2; D remains unclear. Germline CDR1 and CDR2: SGHDT and YYEEEE. The V end was cut by 2 bases, the J end by 2 bases, with 10 bases between. This CDR3 comprises 14 residues. As DNA, the CDR3 is TGTGCCAGCAGCTTCCTCCAAATCAACTATGGCTACACCTTC. Translating gives CASSFLQINYGYTF.

The chain combines TRBV18 with TRBJ2-6, with D unclear. There are 16 residues in the CDR3. Trimming removed 3 bases from V and 0 bases from J, with 9 bases in between. The germline gives CDR1 KGHSH, CDR2 LQKENI. The CDR3 protein is CASSPLVLSGANVLTF. The CDR3 nucleotides read TGTGCCAGCTCACCCTTAGTCCTCTCTGGGGCCAACGTCCTGACTTTC.

This rearrangement joins TRBV18 to TRBJ2-7, with 10 bases matching TRBD2. Germline CDR1 KGHSH, CDR2 LQKENI. This CDR3 is built from 11 residues. J lost 11 bases, V lost 5 bases, and 3 bases had no gene match. CDR3 nucleotide sequence: TGTGCCAGCTCAAGCGGGACTAGCGAGTACTTC. Its translation is CASSSGTSEYF.

The chain recombines TRBV6-5 with TRBJ2-7; weak D call: TRBD1 (5 bases). Germline V gives CDR1 MNHEY, CDR2 SVGAGI. Trimming took off 6 bases at V and 2 bases at J, with 14 bases between the two ends. This CDR3 region has 14 residues. CDR3 sequence: CASSQSGLTYEQYF. The CDR3 region has the DNA TGTGCCAGCAGCCAGTCAGGGCTCACCTACGAGCAGTACTTC.

The gene calls are TRBV5-1 and TRBJ1-3; perhaps TRBD1 as D (5 bases). The CDR3 is made up of 15 amino acids. With 5 bases removed from V and 0 bases from J, the gap between germline ends came to 12 bases. The germline V gene encodes CDR1 SGHRS and CDR2 YFSETQ. CDR3 nucleotides: TGCGCCAGCAGTCCATCCCAGGGCTCTGGAAACACCATATATTTT. It specifies CASSPSQGSGNTIYF.

This chain links TRBV14 with TRBJ1-2; a possible D gene is TRBD1 (5 bases). V was shortened by 4 bases and J by 1 base, with 10 bases between the two germline ends. Germline CDR1 SGHDN, CDR2 FVKESK. This CDR3 has 14 amino acids. The CDR3 nucleotides are TGTGCCAGCAGCCTGGGACGGTATAACTATGGCTACACCTTC. Residues: CASSLGRYNYGYTF.

The rearrangement links TRBV7-3 to TRBJ2-5; 9 bases align to TRBD2. The CDR3 runs to 15 residues. The germline V gene encodes CDR1 SGHTA and CDR2 FQGTGA. The J segment lost 1 base and the V segment lost 4 bases, leaving 4 bases of the junction unmatched. The CDR3 here is CASSWSGGSQETQYF. The CDR3 DNA is TGTGCCAGCAGCTGGAGCGGGGGGAGCCAAGAGACCCAGTACTTC.

J is TRBJ1-4 and V is TRBV5-4; no clear D gene. With 4 bases removed from V and 3 bases from J, the gap between germline ends came to 16 bases. This CDR3 contains 16 residues. Germline loops: CDR1 SGHNT, CDR2 YYREEE (reference sequence). This CDR3 is CASSESPGRSNEKLFF. The DNA for the CDR3 is TGTGCCAGCAGCGAAAGCCCCGGACGGTCTAATGAAAAACTGTTTTTT.

This sequence joins TRBV6-1 and TRBJ2-5; 7 positions agree with TRBD1. The CDR3 has 14 amino acids. Germline CDR1 MNHNS, CDR2 SASEGT. The J segment lost 7 bases and the V segment lost 5 bases, leaving 10 bases of the junction unmatched. CDR3 in amino acids: CASSIEAGGVTQYF. The CDR3, as DNA: TGTGCCAGCAGTATAGAGGCAGGGGGAGTGACCCAGTACTTC.

The genes are TRBV7-9 and TRBJ1-4; possible D gene TRBD1, 5 bases. Germline CDR1 reads SEHNR; CDR2 reads FQNEAQ (reference sequence). This CDR3 has 18 amino acids. V lost 0 bases, J lost 6 bases, and 20 bases lay in between. The CDR3 loop reads CASSLAGPYRGAYEKLFF. The CDR3 DNA is TGTGCCAGCAGCTTAGCTGGGCCCTATCGCGGGGCGTATGAAAAACTGTTTTTT.

V and J are TRBV7-9 and TRBJ2-7; 11 positions match TRBD1. V lost 5 bases to trimming and J lost 4 bases; unmatched junction nucleotides: 7. Germline V gene sequence: CDR1 SEHNR, CDR2 FQNEAQ (reference sequence). The CDR3 loop spans 15 amino acids. This CDR3 is CASSHSGTGGYEQYF. The CDR3 nucleotides read TGTGCCAGCAGCCATTCCGGGACAGGGGGTTACGAGCAGTACTTC.

Turning to this clone: The same CDR3 can be traced to other DNA sequences in this sample. The CDR3 DNA is TGTGCCAGCAGCTTAGACAGAGAGACCCAGTACTTC. Translation: CASSLDRETQYF. This rearrangement joins TRBV7-2 to TRBJ2-5; D is unresolved. Germline V gene sequence: CDR1 SGHTA, CDR2 FQGNSA. V lost 1 base to trimming and J lost 4 bases, with 4 bases between them. The CDR3 length is 12 residues.

The chain employs TRBV6-1 and TRBJ2-2; possible D gene TRBD2, 6 bases. CDR1 MNHNS and CDR2 SASEGT come from the germline V gene. The V gene lost 3 bases and the J gene lost 4 bases, with 18 bases spanning the gap. CDR3 length equals 17 residues. CDR3 nucleotide sequence: TGTGCCAGCAGTGACCTTTTTAAGAAGCGGGCCACCGGGGAGCTGTTTTTT. Encoded protein: CASSDLFKKRATGELFF.

The gene calls are TRBV6-6 and TRBJ1-5, with D possibly being TRBD1 (5 bases). CDR1 and CDR2 from the germline V gene are MNHNY and SVGAGI (reference sequence). CDR3 length: 14 residues. Trimming removed 2 bases from V and 4 bases from J, with 9 bases in between. DNA for the CDR3: TGTGCCAGCAGTTACGGGACCGAGAATCAGCCCCAGCATTTT. This translates into CASSYGTENQPQHF.

The chain has TRBV25-1 and TRBJ2-3, with 11 positions matching TRBD2. Germline V lookup: CDR1 MGHDK, CDR2 SYGVNS. The CDR3 runs 18 residues. The trim removed 1 base at V and 1 base at J, leaving 7 bases unmatched. CDR3 amino acids: CASSEFHGGLAGTDTQYF. The DNA of the CDR3 is TGTGCCAGCAGTGAATTTCACGGGGGACTAGCGGGCACAGATACGCAGTATTTT.

The genes are TRBV28 and TRBJ2-7, with D perhaps matching TRBD1 (5 bases). The CDR3 runs 14 residues. Per the germline V gene, CDR1 is MDHEN and CDR2 is SYDVKM. V lost 3 bases, J lost 4 bases, and 13 bases lay in between. In nucleotides, the CDR3 is TGTGCCAGCAGTTTGTCAGGGTACTTGTACGAGCAGTACTTC. Translating gives CASSLSGYLYEQYF.

The chain employs TRBV5-4 and TRBJ2-4; perhaps TRBD1 as D (7 bases). Per germline, CDR1 SGHNT and CDR2 YYREEE (reference sequence). This CDR3 has 15 residues. Trimming cost V 3 bases and J 5 bases, with 15 bases left between them. The CDR3: CASSSLDREENIQYF. CDR3 DNA: TGTGCCAGCAGCTCCTTAGACAGGGAGGAAAACATTCAGTACTTC.

There are a few counts of this clone. The V gene is TRBV6-6, the J gene TRBJ1-1; 8 bases map to TRBD1. The CDR3 covers 15 residues. With 6 bases clipped from V and 0 bases from J, the junction kept 6 bases outside the gene matches. CDR1 and CDR2 (germline): MNHNY, SVGAGI (reference sequence). The CDR3 protein is CASSQGTGMNTEAFF. In nucleotides, the CDR3 is TGTGCCAGCAGCCAAGGGACAGGCATGAACACTGAAGCTTTCTTT.

V usage is TRBV4-3 and J usage is TRBJ2-7, with 9 bases matching TRBD1. This CDR3 comprises 16 residues. V lost 2 bases to trimming and J lost 4 bases; unmatched junction nucleotides: 9. From germline, CDR1 is LGHNA and CDR2 YSLEER. The CDR3 nucleotides are TGCGCCAGCAGCCAACTTAGACAGGGGGGAACTTACGAGCAGTACTTC. Translated, it gives CASSQLRQGGTYEQYF.

The chain is built from TRBV5-1 and TRBJ2-7; TRBD1 matches at 9 bases. CDR3 length equals 15 residues. Germline V lookup: CDR1 SGHRS, CDR2 YFSETQ. V lost 0 bases and J lost 5; bases outside the gene matches: 6. CDR3 residues: CASSLGDREYNEQYF. The DNA for the CDR3 is TGCGCCAGCAGCTTGGGGGACAGGGAGTATAACGAGCAGTACTTC.

The V call is TRBV2, the J call TRBJ2-7, with D possibly called TRBD1 or TRBD2 (6 bases each). The V end was cut by 6 bases, the J end by 1 base, with 16 bases between. Germline CDR1 is SNHLY and CDR2 is FYNNEI. CDR3 size: 15 residues. The CDR3 bases are TGTGCCAGCAGGAGGGGGACTGACTCTTCCTACGAGCAGTACTTC. Translated, it gives CASRRGTDSSYEQYF.

This sequence joins TRBV27 and TRBJ2-7; D ambiguous. Trimming removed 3 bases at V and 4 bases at J, with 10 bases between. CDR3 length: 13 amino acids. The V gene's germline CDR1 is MNHEY and CDR2 SMNVEV (reference sequence). The CDR3 is CASSFLDQYEQYF. In nucleotides, the CDR3 is TGTGCCAGCAGTTTTTTGGACCAGTACGAGCAGTACTTC.

The chain uses TRBV30 and TRBJ2-7; TRBD2 is a possible D gene (5 bases). V lost 2 bases and J 9 bases, leaving 23 bases between the germline ends. The CDR3 spans 15 residues. The V gene's germline CDR1 is GTSNPN and CDR2 SVGIG (reference sequence). The CDR3 DNA is TGTGCCTGGAGTCGAGATAGCACTGGAGTCGAGGGGCAGTACTTC. Residues: CAWSRDSTGVEGQYF.